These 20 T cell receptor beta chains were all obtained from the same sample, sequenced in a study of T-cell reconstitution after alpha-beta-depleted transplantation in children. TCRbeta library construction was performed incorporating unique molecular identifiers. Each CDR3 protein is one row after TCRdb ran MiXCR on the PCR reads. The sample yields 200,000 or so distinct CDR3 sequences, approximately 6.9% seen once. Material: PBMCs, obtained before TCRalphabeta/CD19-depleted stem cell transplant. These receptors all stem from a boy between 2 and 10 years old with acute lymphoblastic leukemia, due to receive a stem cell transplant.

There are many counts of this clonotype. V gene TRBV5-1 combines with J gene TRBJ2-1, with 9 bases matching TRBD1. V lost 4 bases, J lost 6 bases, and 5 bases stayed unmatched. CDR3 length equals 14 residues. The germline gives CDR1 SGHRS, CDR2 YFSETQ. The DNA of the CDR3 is TGCGCCAGCAGCCGGGACAGGGAAGGCAATGAGCAGTTCTTC. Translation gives CASSRDREGNEQFF.

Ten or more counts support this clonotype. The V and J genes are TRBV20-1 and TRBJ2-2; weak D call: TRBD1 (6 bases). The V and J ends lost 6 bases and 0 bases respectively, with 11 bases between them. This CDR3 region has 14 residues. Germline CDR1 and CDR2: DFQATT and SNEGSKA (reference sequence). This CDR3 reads CSATGTTNTGELFF. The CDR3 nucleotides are TGCAGTGCGACCGGGACAACGAACACCGGGGAGCTGTTTTTT.

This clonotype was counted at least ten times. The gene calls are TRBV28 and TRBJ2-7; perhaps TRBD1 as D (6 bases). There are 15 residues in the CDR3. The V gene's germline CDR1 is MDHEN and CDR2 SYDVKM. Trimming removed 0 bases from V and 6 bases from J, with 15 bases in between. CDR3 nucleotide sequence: TGTGCCAGCAGTTTATGCAACAGGGAATGGTGCGAGCAGTACTTC. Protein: CASSLCNREWCEQYF.

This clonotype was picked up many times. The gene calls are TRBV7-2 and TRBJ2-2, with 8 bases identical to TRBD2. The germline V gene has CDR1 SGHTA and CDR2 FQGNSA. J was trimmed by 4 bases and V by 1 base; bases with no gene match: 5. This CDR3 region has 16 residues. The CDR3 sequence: CASSLDGGATTGELFF. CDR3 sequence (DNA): TGTGCCAGCAGCTTAGACGGGGGGGCGACCACCGGGGAGCTGTTTTTT.

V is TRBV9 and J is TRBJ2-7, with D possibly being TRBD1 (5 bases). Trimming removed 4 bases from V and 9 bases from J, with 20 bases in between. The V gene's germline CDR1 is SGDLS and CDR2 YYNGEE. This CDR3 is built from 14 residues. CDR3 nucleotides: TGTGCCAGCAGCCCGACGCAACAGGCTCCCCGGCAGTACTTC. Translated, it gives CASSPTQQAPRQYF.

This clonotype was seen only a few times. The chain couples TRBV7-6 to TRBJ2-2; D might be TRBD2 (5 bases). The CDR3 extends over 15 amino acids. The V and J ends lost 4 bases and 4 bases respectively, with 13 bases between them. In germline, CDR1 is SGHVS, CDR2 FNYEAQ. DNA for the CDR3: TGTGCCAGCAGCTCCGGATGGACTGGCACCGGGGAGCTGTTTTTT. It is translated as CASSSGWTGTGELFF.

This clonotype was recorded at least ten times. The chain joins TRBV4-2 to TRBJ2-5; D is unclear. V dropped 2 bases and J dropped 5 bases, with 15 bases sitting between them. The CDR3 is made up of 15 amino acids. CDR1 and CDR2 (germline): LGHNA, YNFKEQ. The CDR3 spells CASSQQLGRLETQYF. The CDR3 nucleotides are TGTGCCAGCAGCCAACAGCTCGGTAGATTGGAGACCCAGTACTTC.

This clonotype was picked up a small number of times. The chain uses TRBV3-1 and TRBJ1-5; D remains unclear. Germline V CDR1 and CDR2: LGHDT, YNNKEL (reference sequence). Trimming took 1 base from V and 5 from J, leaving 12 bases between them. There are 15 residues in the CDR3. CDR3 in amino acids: CASSQVFNRYQPQHF. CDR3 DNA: TGTGCCAGCAGCCAAGTCTTCAACCGGTATCAGCCCCAGCATTTT.

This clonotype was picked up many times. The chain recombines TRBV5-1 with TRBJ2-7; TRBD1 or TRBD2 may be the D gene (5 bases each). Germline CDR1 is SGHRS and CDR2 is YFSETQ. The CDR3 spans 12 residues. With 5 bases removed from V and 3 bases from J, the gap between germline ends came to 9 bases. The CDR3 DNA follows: TGCGCCAGCAGGAGGGACGGCTACGAGCAGTACTTC. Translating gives CASRRDGYEQYF. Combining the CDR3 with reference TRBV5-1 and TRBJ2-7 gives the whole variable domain KAGVTQTPRYLIKTRGQQVTLSCSPISGHRSVSWYQQTPGQGLQFLFEYFSETQRNKGNFPGRFSGRQFSNSRSEMNVSTLELGDSALYLCASRRDGYEQYFGPGTRLTVT.

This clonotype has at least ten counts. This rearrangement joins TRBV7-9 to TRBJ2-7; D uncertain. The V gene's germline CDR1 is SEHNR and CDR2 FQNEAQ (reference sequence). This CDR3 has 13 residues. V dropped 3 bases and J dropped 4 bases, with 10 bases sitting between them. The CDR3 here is CASSFEGEYEQYF. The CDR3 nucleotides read TGTGCCAGCAGCTTTGAAGGAGAGTACGAGCAGTACTTC.

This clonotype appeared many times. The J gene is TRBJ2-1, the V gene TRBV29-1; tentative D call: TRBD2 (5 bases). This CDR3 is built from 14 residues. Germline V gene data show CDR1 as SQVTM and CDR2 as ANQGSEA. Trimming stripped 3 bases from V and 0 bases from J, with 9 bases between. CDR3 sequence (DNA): TGCAGCGTTGATATGGACTTCTCCTACAATGAGCAGTTCTTC. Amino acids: CSVDMDFSYNEQFF.

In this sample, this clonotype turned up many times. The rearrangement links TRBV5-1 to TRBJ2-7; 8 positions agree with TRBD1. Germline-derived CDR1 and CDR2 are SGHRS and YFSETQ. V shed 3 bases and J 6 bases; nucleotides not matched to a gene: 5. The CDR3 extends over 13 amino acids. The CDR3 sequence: CASSSDRAGEQYF. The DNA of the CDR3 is TGCGCCAGCAGCTCGGACAGGGCGGGCGAGCAGTACTTC.

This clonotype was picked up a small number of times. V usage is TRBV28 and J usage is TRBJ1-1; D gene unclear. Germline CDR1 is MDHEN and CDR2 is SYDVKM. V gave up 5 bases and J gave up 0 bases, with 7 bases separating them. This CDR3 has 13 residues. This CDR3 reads CASSARLNTEAFF. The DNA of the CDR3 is TGTGCCAGCAGTGCCAGGCTGAACACTGAAGCTTTCTTT.

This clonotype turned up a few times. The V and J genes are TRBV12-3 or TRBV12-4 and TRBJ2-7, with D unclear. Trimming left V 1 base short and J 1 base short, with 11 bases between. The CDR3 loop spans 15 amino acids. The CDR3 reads CASSLVVGKSYEQYF. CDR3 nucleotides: TGTGCCAGCAGTTTAGTCGTGGGCAAATCCTACGAGCAGTACTTC.

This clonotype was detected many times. The CDR3 DNA sequence: TGTGCCAGCAGTTACCACTCCTCTGAGGGGAAGGACGGGGAGCTGTTTTTT. It translates to CASSYHSSEGKDGELFF. The chain recombines TRBV6-2 or TRBV6-3 with TRBJ2-2; either TRBD1 or TRBD2 may supply D (5 bases each). Looked up from germline, CDR1 is MNHEY and CDR2 is SVGEGT. The CDR3 has 17 amino acids. Trimming removed 2 bases at V and 7 bases at J, with 20 bases between.

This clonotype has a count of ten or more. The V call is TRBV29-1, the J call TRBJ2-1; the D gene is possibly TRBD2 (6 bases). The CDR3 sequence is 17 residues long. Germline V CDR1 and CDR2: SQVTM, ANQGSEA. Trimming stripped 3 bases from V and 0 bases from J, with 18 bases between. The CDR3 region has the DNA TGCAGCGTTGATTCGCCTCGGGGGAGGAGCTCCTACAATGAGCAGTTCTTC. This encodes CSVDSPRGRSSYNEQFF.

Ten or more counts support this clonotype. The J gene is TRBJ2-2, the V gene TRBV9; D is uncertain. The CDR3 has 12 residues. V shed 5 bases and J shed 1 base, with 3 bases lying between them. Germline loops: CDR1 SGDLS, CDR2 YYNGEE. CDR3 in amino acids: CASRGNTGELFF. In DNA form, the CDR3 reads TGTGCCAGCAGAGGGAACACCGGGGAGCTGTTTTTT.

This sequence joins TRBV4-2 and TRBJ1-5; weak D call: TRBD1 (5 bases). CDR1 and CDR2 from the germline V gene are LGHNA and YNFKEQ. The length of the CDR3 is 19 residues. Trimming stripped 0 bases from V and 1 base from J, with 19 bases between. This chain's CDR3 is CASSQDRWRDLESNQPQHF. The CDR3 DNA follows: TGTGCCAGCAGCCAAGATAGGTGGCGGGACCTTGAGAGCAATCAGCCCCAGCATTTT.

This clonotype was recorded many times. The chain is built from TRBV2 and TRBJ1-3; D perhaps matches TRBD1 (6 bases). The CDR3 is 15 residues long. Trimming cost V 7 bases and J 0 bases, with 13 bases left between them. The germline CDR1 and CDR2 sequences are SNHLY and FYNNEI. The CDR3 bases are TGTGCCAGCACCGCGGGACACCTCTCTGGAAACACCATATATTTT. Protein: CASTAGHLSGNTIYF.

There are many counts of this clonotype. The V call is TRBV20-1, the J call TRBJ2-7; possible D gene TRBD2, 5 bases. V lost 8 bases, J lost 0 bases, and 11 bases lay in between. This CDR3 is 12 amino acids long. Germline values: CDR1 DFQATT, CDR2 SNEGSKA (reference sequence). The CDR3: CSPLRDSYEQYF. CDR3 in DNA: TGCAGTCCCCTCCGGGACTCCTACGAGCAGTACTTC.